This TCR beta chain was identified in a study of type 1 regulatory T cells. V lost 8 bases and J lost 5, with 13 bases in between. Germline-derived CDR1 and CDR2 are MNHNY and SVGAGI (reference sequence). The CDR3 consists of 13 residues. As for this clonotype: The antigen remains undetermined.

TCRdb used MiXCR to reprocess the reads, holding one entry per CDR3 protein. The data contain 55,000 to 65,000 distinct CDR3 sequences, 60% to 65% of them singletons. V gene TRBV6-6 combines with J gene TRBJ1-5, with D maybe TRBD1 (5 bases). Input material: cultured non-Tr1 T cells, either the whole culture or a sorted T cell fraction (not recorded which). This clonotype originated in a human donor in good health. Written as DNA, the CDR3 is TGTGCCAGCCGGGGGGAGGAGGATCAGCCCCAGCATTTT. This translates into CASRGEEDQPQHF.